The source of this T cell receptor beta chain is a study of tumor-infiltrating lymphocytes in primary liver carcinoma listed by TCRdb under 2017. Background for the entire study: Between late 2015 and early 2016, a few patients in China with histopathologically diagnosed primary liver carcinoma had surgical resection. The five patients, three men and two women aged 30 to 69 years, had hepatocellular carcinoma (four) or combined HCC and intrahepatic cholangiocarcinoma (one). Tumors of the five patients were stage T1-T3 N0M0 with maximum diameters of roughly 4.2 to 11 cm. Each sample produced roughly 3.5 to 8 million productive TCRbeta reads, and read depth showed no significant difference between tissue types. For each liver tumor, the study sampled five regions along with adjacent normal tissue and blood, and applied TCRbeta repertoire sequencing, expression microarrays and whole-exome sequencing. A total of 35 or so specimens from 5 patients underwent TCRbeta repertoire sequencing, comprising 25 tumor regions, 5 adjacent noncancerous liver tissues and 5 peripheral blood samples. Reproducibility between technical replicate repertoires was high, with correlation coefficients above 0.98 and mean shared-clone rates roughly 0.87.

There are 15 amino acids in the CDR3, from cysteine to phenylalanine inclusive. The only DNA kept is the CDR3, 45 bases in frame from the first base. CDR1 and CDR2 were assigned from the germline V gene (reference sequence) as SGHKS and YYEKEE. Overall study outcomes, separate from this receptor: The top 250 clones accounted for a significantly greater share of the repertoire in tumors than in blood (p = 0.039). Since the samples were bulk and unsorted, there was no way to compare CD4+ and CD8+ T cell repertoires. Because sequencing covered only the TCR beta chain and unpaired alpha chains were not captured, true repertoire diversity is likely underestimated. With just a few patients in the study, the authors point out that the findings should be validated in a larger study. Pairs of tumor regions showed greater repertoire overlap (mean 36%) than tumor-adjacent pairs (roughly 17%) or tumor-blood pairs (roughly 14%), which is consistent with antigen-driven expansion.

RNA from unsorted whole blood was extracted with TRIzol reagent, and germline DNA was obtained with the DNeasy Blood & Tissue kit. Patients had chronic HBV infection and were treatment-naive at sampling. Roughly 3.9 milliliters of peripheral blood were collected into K2EDTA tubes before surgery. A constant-region primer and ProtoScript II reverse transcriptase were used to reverse-transcribe TCRbeta-specific cDNA from roughly 500 ng total RNA. The TCRbeta libraries were prepared through three rounds of nested multiplex PCR following a slightly modified ARM-PCR procedure. Each of the first two PCR rounds ran for roughly 9 cycles and used multiplex TRBV1-TRBV30 forward primers together with a Cbeta reverse primer. Sample barcodes and Illumina adapters were added in a final 25-cycle PCR with Deep VentR polymerase. Before sequencing, amplicons between 200 and 500 bp were purified from gel using a QIAquick gel extraction kit. An Illumina HiSeq 2500 was used to sequence the TCRbeta amplicons, generating 250-bp paired-end reads. Per the original workflow: Quality trimming of reads was performed with Trimmomatic v0.33, and paired reads were merged with FLASH v1.2.11 so that full CDR3 sequences could be recovered. MiGEC v1.2.1b assigned V, D and J germline segments to the rearranged TCRbeta sequences. VDJtools v1.0.0 computed clonotype statistics and Shannon-Wiener diversity indices. Except for diversity analysis, only each sample's 250 most abundant clonotypes were used in subsequent analyses to reduce sampling bias. The public reads were run again by TCRdb, first through fastp at Q25 and then through MiXCR, and only productive beta chains were kept. Identical CDR3 protein sequences are pooled into one entry, listed with their most common genes and DNA. The V and J calls follow TCRdb's processing rather than the paper's. Here the sample has fewer than 350,000 distinct CDR3 sequences; almost 65% occur a single time. Jointly, the top ten make up roughly 6% of the sample.

Comment on this clonotype: The antigen this receptor binds is unknown. Compared with germline, one end of the junction differs, possibly owing to a read error.

The sample comprised peripheral blood. The sequence is built from TRBV5-5 and TRBJ2-1; the D gene is possibly TRBD2, with 5 bases matching. The sequence was obtained from a man aged 35-49 years with primary liver carcinoma and hepatitis B virus infection. The CDR3 protein is CASILVPGLYNEQFF. The nucleotide sequence is given as TGTGCCAGCATCTTGGTCCCCGGACTGTACAATGAGCAGTTCTTC.